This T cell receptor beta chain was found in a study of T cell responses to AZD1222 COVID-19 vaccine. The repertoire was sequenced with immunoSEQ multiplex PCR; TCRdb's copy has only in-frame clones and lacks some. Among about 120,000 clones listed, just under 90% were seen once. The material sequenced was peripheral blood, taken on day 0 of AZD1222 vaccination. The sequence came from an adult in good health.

The CDR3, as DNA: TGTGCCAGCAGTGAAAGGGGATGGGGCACAGATACGCAGTATTTT. Translating it yields CASSERGWGTDTQYF. This chain uses TRBV2 with TRBJ2-3; D may be TRBD1 (5 bases). V dropped 2 bases and J dropped 1 base, with 10 bases sitting between them. CDR1 SNHLY and CDR2 FYNNEI come from the germline V gene. The CDR3 length is 15 residues.